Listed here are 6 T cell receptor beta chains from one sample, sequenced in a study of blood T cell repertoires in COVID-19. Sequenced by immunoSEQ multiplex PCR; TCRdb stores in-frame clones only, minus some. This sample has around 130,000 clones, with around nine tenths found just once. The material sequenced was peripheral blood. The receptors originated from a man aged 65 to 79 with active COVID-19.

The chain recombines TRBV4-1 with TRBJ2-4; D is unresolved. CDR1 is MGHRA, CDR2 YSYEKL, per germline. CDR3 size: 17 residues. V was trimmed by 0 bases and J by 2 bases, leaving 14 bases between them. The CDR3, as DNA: TGCGCCAGCAGCCAAGATTGGCCGGGTAGCCCCAAAAACATTCAGTACTTC. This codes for CASSQDWPGSPKNIQYF.

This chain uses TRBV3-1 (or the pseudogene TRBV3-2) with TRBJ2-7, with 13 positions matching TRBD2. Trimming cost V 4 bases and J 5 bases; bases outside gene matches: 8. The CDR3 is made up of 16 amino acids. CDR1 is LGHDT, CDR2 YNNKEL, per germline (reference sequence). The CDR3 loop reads CASSRKVGLAGNEQYF. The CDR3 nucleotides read TGTGCCAGCAGCCGGAAGGTGGGACTAGCGGGGAACGAGCAGTACTTC.

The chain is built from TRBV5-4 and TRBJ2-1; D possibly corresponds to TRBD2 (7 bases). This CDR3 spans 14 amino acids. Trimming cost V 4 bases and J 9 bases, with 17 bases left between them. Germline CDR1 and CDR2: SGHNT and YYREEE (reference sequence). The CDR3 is CASSPLGGGSEQFF. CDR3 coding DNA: TGTGCCAGCAGCCCTCTCGGCGGGGGCAGTGAGCAGTTCTTC. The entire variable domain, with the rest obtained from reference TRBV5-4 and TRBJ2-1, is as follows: ETGVTQSPTHLIKTRGQQVTLRCSSQSGHNTVSWYQQALGQGPQFIFQYYREEENGRGNFPPRFSGLQFPNYSSELNVNALELDDSALYLCASSPLGGGSEQFFGPGTRLTVL.

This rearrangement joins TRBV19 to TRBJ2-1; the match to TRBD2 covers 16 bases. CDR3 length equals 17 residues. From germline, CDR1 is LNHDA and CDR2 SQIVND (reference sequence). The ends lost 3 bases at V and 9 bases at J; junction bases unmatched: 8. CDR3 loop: CASSMSQGTSGRVEQFF. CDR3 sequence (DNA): TGTGCCAGTAGTATGTCGCAGGGGACTAGCGGGAGGGTTGAGCAGTTCTTC.

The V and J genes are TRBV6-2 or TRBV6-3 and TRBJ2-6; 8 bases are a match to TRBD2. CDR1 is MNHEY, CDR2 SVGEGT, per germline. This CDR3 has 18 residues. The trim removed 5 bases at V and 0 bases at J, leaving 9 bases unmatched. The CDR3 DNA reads TGTGCCAGCAGTCTTCCTACTAGCGGCTACTCTGGGGCCAACGTCCTGACTTTC. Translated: CASSLPTSGYSGANVLTF.

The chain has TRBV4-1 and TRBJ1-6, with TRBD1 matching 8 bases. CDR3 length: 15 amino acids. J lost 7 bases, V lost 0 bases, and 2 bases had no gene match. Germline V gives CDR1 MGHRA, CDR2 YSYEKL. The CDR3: CASSQDRGPNSPLHF. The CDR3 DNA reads TGCGCCAGCAGCCAAGACAGGGGGCCCAATTCACCCCTCCACTTT.